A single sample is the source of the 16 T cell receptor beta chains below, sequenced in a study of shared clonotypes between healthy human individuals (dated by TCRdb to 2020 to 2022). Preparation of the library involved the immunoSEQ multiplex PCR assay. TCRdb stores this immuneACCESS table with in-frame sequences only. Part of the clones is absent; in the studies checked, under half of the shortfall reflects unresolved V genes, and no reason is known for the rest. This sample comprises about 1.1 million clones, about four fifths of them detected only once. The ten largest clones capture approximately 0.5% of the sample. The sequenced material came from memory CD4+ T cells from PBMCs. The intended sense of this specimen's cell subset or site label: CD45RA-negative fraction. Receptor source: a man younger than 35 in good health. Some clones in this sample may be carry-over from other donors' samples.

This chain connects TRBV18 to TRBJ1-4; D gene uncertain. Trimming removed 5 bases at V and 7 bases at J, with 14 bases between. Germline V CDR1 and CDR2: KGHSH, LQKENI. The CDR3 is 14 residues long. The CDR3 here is CASSNKEGIEKLFF. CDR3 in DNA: TGTGCCAGCTCAAACAAGGAAGGGATTGAAAAACTGTTTTTT. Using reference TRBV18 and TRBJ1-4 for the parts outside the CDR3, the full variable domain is NAGVMQNPRHLVRRRGQEARLRCSPMKGHSHVYWYRQLPEEGLKFMVYLQKENIIDESGMPKERFSAEFPKEGPSILRIQQVVRGDSAAYFCASSNKEGIEKLFFGSGTQLSVL.

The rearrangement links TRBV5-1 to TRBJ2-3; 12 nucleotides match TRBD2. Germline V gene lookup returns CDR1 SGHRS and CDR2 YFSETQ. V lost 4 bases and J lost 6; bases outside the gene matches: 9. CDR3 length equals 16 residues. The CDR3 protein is CASSPGATSGSDTQYF. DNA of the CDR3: TGCGCCAGCAGCCCCGGCGCGACTAGCGGGAGTGATACGCAGTATTTT.

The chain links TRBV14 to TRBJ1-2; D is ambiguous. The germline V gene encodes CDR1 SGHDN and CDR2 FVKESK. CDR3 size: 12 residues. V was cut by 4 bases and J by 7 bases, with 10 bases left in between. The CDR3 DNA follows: TGTGCCAGCAGCCGGGATTGGGGTGGCTACACCTTC. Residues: CASSRDWGGYTF.

The CDR3 region is CASSWPTQGYEQYF. DNA of the CDR3: TGTGCCAGCAGTTGGCCGACCCAGGGCTACGAGCAGTACTTC. The rearrangement joins TRBV7-2 to TRBJ2-7, with a possible D match to TRBD1 (5 bases). V lost 6 bases, J lost 3 bases, and 15 bases lay in between. The CDR3 has 14 residues. CDR1 SGHTA and CDR2 FQGNSA come from the germline V gene.

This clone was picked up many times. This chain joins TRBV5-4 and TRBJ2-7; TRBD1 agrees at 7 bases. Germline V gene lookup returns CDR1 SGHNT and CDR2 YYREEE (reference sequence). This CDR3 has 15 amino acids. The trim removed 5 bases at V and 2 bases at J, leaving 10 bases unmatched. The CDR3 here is CASRDRSISTYEQYF. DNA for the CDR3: TGTGCCAGCAGGGACAGGTCTATCTCAACCTACGAGCAGTACTTC.

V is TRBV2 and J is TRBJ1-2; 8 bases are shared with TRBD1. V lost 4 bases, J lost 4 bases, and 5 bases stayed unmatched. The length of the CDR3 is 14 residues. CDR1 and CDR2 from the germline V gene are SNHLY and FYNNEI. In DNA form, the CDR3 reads TGTGCCAGCAGTGTATATGGACAGGGCTATGGCTACACCTTC. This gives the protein CASSVYGQGYGYTF.

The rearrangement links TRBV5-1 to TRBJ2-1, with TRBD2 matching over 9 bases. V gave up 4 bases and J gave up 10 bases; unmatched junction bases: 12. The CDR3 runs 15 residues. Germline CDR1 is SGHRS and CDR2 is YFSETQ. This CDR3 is CASSPQAGGLSEQFF. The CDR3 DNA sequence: TGCGCCAGCAGCCCTCAGGCGGGAGGGTTGTCGGAGCAGTTCTTC.

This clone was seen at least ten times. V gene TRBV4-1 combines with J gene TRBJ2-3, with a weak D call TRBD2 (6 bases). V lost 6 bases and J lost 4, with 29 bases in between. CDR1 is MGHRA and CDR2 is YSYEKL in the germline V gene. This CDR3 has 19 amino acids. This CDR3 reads CASRPRTIRNGSNADTQYF. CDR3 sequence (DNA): TGCGCCAGCAGGCCAAGGACAATTCGGAACGGGAGTAACGCAGATACGCAGTATTTT.

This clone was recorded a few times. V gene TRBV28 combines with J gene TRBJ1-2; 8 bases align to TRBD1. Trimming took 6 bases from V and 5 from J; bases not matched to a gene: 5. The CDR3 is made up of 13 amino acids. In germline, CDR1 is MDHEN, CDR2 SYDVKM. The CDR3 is CASSQYRGYGYTF. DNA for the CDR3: TGTGCCAGCAGCCAATACAGGGGGTATGGCTACACCTTC.

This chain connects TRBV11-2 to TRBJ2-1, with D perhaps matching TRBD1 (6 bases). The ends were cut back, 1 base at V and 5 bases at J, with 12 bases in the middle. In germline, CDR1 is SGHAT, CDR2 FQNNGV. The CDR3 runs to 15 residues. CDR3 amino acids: CASSLAVQGNNEQFF. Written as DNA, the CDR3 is TGTGCCAGCAGCTTAGCTGTCCAGGGGAACAATGAGCAGTTCTTC. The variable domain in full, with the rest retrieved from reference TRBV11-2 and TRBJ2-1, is EAGVAQSPRYKIIEKRQSVAFWCNPISGHATLYWYQQILGQGPKLLIQFQNNGVVDDSQLPKDRFSAERLKGVDSTLKIQPAKLEDSAVYLCASSLAVQGNNEQFFGPGTRLTVL.

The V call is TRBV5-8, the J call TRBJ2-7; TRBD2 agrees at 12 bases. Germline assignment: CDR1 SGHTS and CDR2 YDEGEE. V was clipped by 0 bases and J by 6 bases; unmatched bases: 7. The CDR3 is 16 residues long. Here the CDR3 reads CASSLVASGRAVEQYF. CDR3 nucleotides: TGTGCCAGCAGCTTGGTAGCTAGCGGGAGGGCTGTCGAGCAGTACTTC.

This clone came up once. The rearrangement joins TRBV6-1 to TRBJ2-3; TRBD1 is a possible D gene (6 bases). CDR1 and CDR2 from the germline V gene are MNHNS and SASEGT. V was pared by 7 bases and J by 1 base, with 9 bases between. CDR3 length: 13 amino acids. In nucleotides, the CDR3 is TGTGCCAGCAACCGACAGGGCACAGATACGCAGTATTTT. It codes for CASNRQGTDTQYF.

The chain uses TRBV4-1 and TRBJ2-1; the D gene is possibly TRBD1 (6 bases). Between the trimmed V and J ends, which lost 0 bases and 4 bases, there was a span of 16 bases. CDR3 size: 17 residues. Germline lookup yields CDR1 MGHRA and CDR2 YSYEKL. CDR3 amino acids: CASSQDPTGLGYNEQFF. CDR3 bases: TGCGCCAGCAGCCAAGACCCCACAGGGCTGGGGTACAATGAGCAGTTCTTC.

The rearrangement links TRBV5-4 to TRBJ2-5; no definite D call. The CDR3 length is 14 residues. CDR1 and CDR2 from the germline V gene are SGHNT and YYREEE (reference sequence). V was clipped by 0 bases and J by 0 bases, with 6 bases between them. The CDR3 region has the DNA TGTGCCAGCAGCTTGGATCTACACCAAGAGACCCAGTACTTC. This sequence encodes CASSLDLHQETQYF.

The CDR3 DNA sequence: TGTGCCAGCAGCGTACAGGCCCAGAACACCGGGGAGCTGTTTTTT. Protein sequence: CASSVQAQNTGELFF. The J gene is TRBJ2-2, the V gene TRBV7-3, with a weak D call TRBD1 (5 bases). Per the germline V gene, CDR1 is SGHTA and CDR2 is FQGTGA. The CDR3 is made up of 15 amino acids. Trimming stripped 5 bases from V and 1 base from J, with 11 bases between.

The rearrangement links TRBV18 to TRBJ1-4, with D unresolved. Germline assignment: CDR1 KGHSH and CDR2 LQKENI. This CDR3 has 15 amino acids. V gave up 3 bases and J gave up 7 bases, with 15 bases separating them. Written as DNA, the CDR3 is TGTGCCAGCTCACCCCCGGGCCCCTCGGGTGAAAAACTGTTTTTT. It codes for CASSPPGPSGEKLFF.